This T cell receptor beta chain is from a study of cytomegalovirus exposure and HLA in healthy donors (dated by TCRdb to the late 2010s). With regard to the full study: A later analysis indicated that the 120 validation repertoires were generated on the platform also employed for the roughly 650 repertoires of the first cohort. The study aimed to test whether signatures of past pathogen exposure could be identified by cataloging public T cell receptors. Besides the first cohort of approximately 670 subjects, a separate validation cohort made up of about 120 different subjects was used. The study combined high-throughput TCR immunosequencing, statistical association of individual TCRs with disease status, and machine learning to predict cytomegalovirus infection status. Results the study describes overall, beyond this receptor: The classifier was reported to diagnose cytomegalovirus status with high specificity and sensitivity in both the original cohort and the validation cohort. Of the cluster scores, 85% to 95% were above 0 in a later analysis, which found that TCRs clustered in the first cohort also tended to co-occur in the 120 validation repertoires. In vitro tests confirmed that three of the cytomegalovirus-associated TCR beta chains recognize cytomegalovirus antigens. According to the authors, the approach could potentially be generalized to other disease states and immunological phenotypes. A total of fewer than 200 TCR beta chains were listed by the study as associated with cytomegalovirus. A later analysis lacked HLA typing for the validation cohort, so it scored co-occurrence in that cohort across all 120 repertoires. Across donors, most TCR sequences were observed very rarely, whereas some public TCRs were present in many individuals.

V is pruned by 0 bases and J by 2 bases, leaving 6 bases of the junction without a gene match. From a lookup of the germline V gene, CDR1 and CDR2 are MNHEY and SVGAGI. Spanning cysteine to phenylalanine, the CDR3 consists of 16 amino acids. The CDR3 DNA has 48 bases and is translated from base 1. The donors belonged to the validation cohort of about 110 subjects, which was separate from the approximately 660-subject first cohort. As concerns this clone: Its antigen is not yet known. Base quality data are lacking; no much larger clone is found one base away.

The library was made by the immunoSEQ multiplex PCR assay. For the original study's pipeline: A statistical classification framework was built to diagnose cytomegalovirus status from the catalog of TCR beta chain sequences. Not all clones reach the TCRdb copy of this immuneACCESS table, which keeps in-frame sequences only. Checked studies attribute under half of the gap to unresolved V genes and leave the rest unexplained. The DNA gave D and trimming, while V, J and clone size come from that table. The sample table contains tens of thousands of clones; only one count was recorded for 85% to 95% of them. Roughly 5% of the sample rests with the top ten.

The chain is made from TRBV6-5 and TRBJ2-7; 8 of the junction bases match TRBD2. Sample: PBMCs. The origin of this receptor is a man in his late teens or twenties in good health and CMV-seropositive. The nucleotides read TGTGCCAGCAGTTACTCGGGAGCGGGAGTCCCCTACGAGCAGTACTTC. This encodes CASSYSGAGVPYEQYF.